The 21 T cell receptor beta chains listed next were all sequenced from one sample in a study of brain metastases from non-small cell lung cancer. Sequenced by immunoSEQ multiplex PCR; TCRdb stores in-frame clones only, minus some. Among about 800 clones, around 83% were seen once, and the ten largest hold approximately 9.5%. The sequenced material came from primary lung tumor tissue. The source of these receptors is a donor at least 40 years old with non-small cell lung cancer.

This chain links TRBV5-1 with TRBJ2-3, with TRBD2 matching over 7 bases. This CDR3 is 18 amino acids long. V was pared by 0 bases and J by 0 bases, with 10 bases of the junction left unmatched. Germline V lookup: CDR1 SGHRS, CDR2 YFSETQ. This CDR3 is CASSLGSGGSYSTDTQYF. The CDR3 DNA reads TGCGCCAGCAGCTTGGGGTCTGGCGGGAGTTATAGCACAGATACGCAGTATTTT.

The chain recombines TRBV19 with TRBJ1-2; D may be TRBD1 (6 bases). The germline CDR1 and CDR2 sequences are LNHDA and SQIVND (reference sequence). The V and J ends lost 7 bases and 4 bases respectively, with 10 bases between them. CDR3 size: 12 residues. As DNA, the CDR3 is TGTGCCAGTAAACAGGGTTCCTATGGCTACACCTTC. Its translation is CASKQGSYGYTF.

The chain recombines TRBV10-3 with TRBJ2-2, with 7 bases identical to TRBD1. This CDR3 contains 16 residues. Trimming at V came to 6 bases and at J to 1 base, leaving 8 bases not matched to a gene. Germline lookup yields CDR1 ENHRY and CDR2 SYGVKD. CDR3: CAIRDSGTVNTGELFF. The DNA of the CDR3 is TGTGCCATCAGGGACTCCGGGACAGTGAACACCGGGGAGCTGTTTTTT.

The rearrangement uses TRBV7-2 and TRBJ1-2; unclear D gene. Germline CDR1 reads SGHTA; CDR2 reads FQGNSA. The ends were cut back, 4 bases at V and 4 bases at J, with 10 bases in the middle. The CDR3 is 13 residues long. The CDR3 DNA follows: TGTGCCAGCAGCTCGGACGGAAGCTATGGCTACACCTTC. Encoded protein: CASSSDGSYGYTF. Together with reference TRBV7-2 and TRBJ1-2, the CDR3 gives the full variable domain: GAGVSQSPSNKVTEKGKDVELRCDPISGHTALYWYRQSLGQGLEFLIYFQGNSAPDKSGLPSDRFSAERTGGSVSTLTIQRTQQEDSAVYLCASSSDGSYGYTFGSGTRLTVV.

The rearrangement uses TRBV6-1 and TRBJ2-2; D uncertain. This CDR3 is 14 amino acids long. The germline V gene encodes CDR1 MNHNS and CDR2 SASEGT. V lost 2 bases and J lost 4, with 8 bases in between. CDR3 sequence: CASSERLSTGELFF. As DNA, the CDR3 is TGTGCCAGCAGTGAAAGGCTGAGCACCGGGGAGCTGTTTTTT.

The table lists this clone with a few counts. The chain is built from TRBV2 and TRBJ2-2; D may match TRBD1 or TRBD2 (5 bases each). Trimming left V 4 bases short and J 3 bases short, with 12 bases between. Germline CDR1 SNHLY, CDR2 FYNNEI. This CDR3 is built from 15 residues. The chain's CDR3 is CASSGRQGDTGELFF. In DNA form, the CDR3 reads TGTGCCAGCAGTGGTCGGCAGGGAGACACCGGGGAGCTGTTTTTT.

The J gene is TRBJ1-1, the V gene TRBV7-8, with D perhaps TRBD1 (6 bases). V gave up 5 bases and J gave up 1 base, with 11 bases separating them. The CDR3 contains 14 residues. The germline V gene encodes CDR1 SGHVS and CDR2 FQNEAQ. CDR3 residues: CASSLRDTNTEAFF. CDR3 sequence (DNA): TGTGCCAGCAGCCTCCGGGACACGAACACTGAAGCTTTCTTT.

The gene calls are TRBV5-6 and TRBJ2-1; tentatively, D is TRBD2 (6 bases). Germline V gene data show CDR1 as SGHDT and CDR2 as YYEEEE. There are 15 residues in the CDR3. The germline V and J ends were trimmed by 4 bases and 1 base, with 12 bases remaining between them. The DNA of the CDR3 is TGTGCCAGCAGCGAAACGGGAGCTTCCTACAATGAGCAGTTCTTC. It is translated as CASSETGASYNEQFF.

The V gene is TRBV30, the J gene TRBJ1-5, with 9 bases fitting TRBD1. Unmatched junction bases numbered 5, after V lost 2 bases and J lost 6 bases. The CDR3 runs 14 residues. Looked up from germline, CDR1 is GTSNPN and CDR2 is SVGIG (reference sequence). The CDR3 region has the DNA TGTGCCTGGAGTACAGGGGGCTTGGGTCAGCCCCAGCATTTT. Translation: CAWSTGGLGQPQHF.

The chain joins TRBV7-9 to TRBJ2-5; D may match TRBD1 or TRBD2 (6 bases each). The germline gives CDR1 SEHNR, CDR2 FQNEAQ (reference sequence). Trimming took off 10 bases at V and 5 bases at J, with 11 bases between the two ends. CDR3 length: 11 amino acids. Here the CDR3 reads CATGGRETQYF. CDR3 bases: TGTGCCACTGGGGGGCGGGAGACCCAGTACTTC.

The chain couples TRBV11-3 to TRBJ2-1; no reliable D call. V gave up 2 bases and J gave up 7 bases, with 18 bases separating them. This CDR3 comprises 16 residues. Germline V gene data show CDR1 as SGHNT and CDR2 as YENEEA. This CDR3 reads CASSLFQRASQNEQFF. The CDR3, as DNA: TGTGCCAGCAGCTTATTCCAGAGAGCCTCGCAGAATGAGCAGTTCTTC.

The chain joins TRBV4-2 to TRBJ2-1; 7 bases match TRBD2. The germline V gene encodes CDR1 LGHNA and CDR2 YNFKEQ. Trimming at V came to 0 bases and at J to 10 bases, leaving 12 bases not matched to a gene. This CDR3 is built from 16 residues. CDR3: CASSQDTSGTGREQFF. The DNA for the CDR3 is TGTGCCAGCAGCCAAGATACAAGCGGGACCGGTCGGGAGCAGTTCTTC.

The chain uses TRBV11-3 and TRBJ2-7; D is unclear. CDR3 length: 13 residues. V was clipped by 6 bases and J by 2 bases, with 11 bases between them. Germline CDR1 is SGHNT and CDR2 is YENEEA. The CDR3 sequence: CASRTAGTYEQYF. The CDR3 nucleotides read TGTGCCAGCAGAACGGCAGGAACCTACGAGCAGTACTTC.

The chain recombines TRBV30 with TRBJ2-3; no clear D. This CDR3 has 14 amino acids. The germline V and J ends were trimmed by 4 bases and 2 bases, with 13 bases remaining between them. CDR1 GTSNPN and CDR2 SVGIG come from the germline V gene (reference sequence). DNA for the CDR3: TGTGCCTGGACAGGCGACATAAACACAGATACGCAGTATTTT. Protein: CAWTGDINTDTQYF.

The chain recombines TRBV30 with TRBJ2-1, with 7 bases identical to TRBD1. This CDR3 spans 14 amino acids. The V gene's germline CDR1 is GTSNPN and CDR2 SVGIG (reference sequence). After removal of 7 bases from V and 2 bases from J, the junction contained 8 bases not matched to a gene. CDR3 amino acids: CAYRPGQPYNEQFF. The DNA for the CDR3 is TGTGCCTATAGGCCGGGACAGCCCTACAATGAGCAGTTCTTC.

The chain is built from TRBV5-1 and TRBJ1-4; 8 positions agree with TRBD1. Germline V CDR1 and CDR2: SGHRS, YFSETQ. This CDR3 comprises 15 residues. After removal of 5 bases from V and 6 bases from J, the junction contained 9 bases not matched to a gene. The CDR3 nucleotides read TGCGCCAGCAGTAATCAGGGGGCAATTGATGAAAAACTGTTTTTT. Translated, it gives CASSNQGAIDEKLFF.

A single count supports this clone. V and J are TRBV7-9 and TRBJ1-1; unclear D gene. The germline V gene has CDR1 SEHNR and CDR2 FQNEAQ (reference sequence). V lost 3 bases, J lost 8 bases, and 16 bases lay in between. This CDR3 has 14 amino acids. The CDR3 spells CASSFQGGQPEAFF. CDR3 bases: TGTGCCAGCAGCTTCCAAGGAGGCCAGCCAGAAGCTTTCTTT.

CDR3 bases: TGTGCCAGCAGTTTTGTAGCGGGCACAGATACGCAGTATTTT. It is translated as CASSFVAGTDTQYF. The genes are TRBV28 and TRBJ2-3; a weak D match, TRBD2 (6 bases). The germline gives CDR1 MDHEN, CDR2 SYDVKM. V was trimmed by 3 bases and J by 1 base, leaving 8 bases between them. This CDR3 comprises 14 residues.

This rearrangement joins TRBV7-2 to TRBJ2-5; D unclear. Trimming took off 8 bases at V and 0 bases at J, with 10 bases between the two ends. CDR3 length equals 13 residues. The V gene's germline CDR1 is SGHTA and CDR2 FQGNSA. CDR3 in DNA: TGTGCCAGCTCCTCTATGTACCAAGAGACCCAGTACTTC. Residues: CASSSMYQETQYF.

This chain links TRBV12-3 or TRBV12-4 with TRBJ1-1, with D perhaps TRBD1 (6 bases). The CDR3 contains 12 residues. The V end lost 0 bases, the J end lost 10 bases, and 9 bases lay between the germline ends. The CDR3 protein is CASSLATGLAFF. The CDR3 DNA reads TGTGCCAGCAGTTTAGCAACAGGGCTAGCTTTCTTT.

The chain combines TRBV5-1 with TRBJ1-1; D might be TRBD1 (6 bases). This CDR3 contains 16 residues. V was pared by 0 bases and J by 4 bases, with 16 bases between. CDR1 is SGHRS and CDR2 is YFSETQ in the germline V gene. The CDR3 DNA reads TGCGCCAGCAGCTTGGATGGGACACCGGGTGGCACTGAAGCTTTCTTT. Translating it yields CASSLDGTPGGTEAFF.